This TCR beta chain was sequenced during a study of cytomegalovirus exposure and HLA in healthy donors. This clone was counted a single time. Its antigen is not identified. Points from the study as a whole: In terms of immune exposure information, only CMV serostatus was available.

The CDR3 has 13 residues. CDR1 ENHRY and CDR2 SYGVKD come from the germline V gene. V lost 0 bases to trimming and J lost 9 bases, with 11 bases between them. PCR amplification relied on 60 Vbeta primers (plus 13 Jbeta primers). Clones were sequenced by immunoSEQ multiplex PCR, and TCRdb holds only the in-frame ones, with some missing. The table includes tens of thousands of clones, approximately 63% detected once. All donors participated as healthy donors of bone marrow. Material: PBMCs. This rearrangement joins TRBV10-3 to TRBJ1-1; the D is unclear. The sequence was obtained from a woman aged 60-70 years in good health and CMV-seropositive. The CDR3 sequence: CAISESEDSQAFF. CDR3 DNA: TGTGCCATCAGTGAGTCGGAGGATTCGCAAGCTTTCTTT.